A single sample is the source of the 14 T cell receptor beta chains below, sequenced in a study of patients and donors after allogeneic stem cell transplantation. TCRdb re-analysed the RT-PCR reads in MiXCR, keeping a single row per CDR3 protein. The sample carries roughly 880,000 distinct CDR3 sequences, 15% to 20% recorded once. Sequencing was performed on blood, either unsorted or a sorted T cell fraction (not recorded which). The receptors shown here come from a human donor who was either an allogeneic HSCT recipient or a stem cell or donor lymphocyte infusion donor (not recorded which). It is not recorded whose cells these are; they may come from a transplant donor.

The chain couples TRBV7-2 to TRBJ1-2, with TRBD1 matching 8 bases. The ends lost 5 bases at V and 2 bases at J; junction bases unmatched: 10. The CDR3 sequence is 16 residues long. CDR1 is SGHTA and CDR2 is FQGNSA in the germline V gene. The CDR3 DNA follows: TGTGCCAGCAGCCAGCGGCCCGGACAGGGAAACTATGGCTACACCTTC. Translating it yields CASSQRPGQGNYGYTF.

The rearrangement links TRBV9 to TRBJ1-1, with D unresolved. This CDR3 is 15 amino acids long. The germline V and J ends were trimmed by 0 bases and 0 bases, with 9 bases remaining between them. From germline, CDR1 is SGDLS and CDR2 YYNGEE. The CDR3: CASSVVASLNTEAFF. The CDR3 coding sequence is TGTGCCAGCAGCGTAGTGGCCTCACTGAACACTGAAGCTTTCTTT.

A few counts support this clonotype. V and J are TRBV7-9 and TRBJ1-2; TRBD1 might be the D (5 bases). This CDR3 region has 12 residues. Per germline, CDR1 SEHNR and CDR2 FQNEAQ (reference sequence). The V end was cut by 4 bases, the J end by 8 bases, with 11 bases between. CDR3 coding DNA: TGTGCCAGCAGCTACGGAGGGGACGGCTACACCTTC. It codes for CASSYGGDGYTF.

The CDR3 spells CASSPGQGTNTGELFF. CDR3 sequence (DNA): TGTGCCAGCTCACCGGGACAGGGGACGAACACCGGGGAGCTGTTTTTT. The chain recombines TRBV18 with TRBJ2-2; 10 bases fit TRBD1. Per germline, CDR1 KGHSH and CDR2 LQKENI. The junction had 1 base not matched to a gene; V was cut back by 3 bases and J by 0 bases. CDR3 size: 16 residues. The variable domain in full, with the rest retrieved from reference TRBV18 and TRBJ2-2, is NAGVMQNPRHLVRRRGQEARLRCSPMKGHSHVYWYRQLPEEGLKFMVYLQKENIIDESGMPKERFSAEFPKEGPSILRIQQVVRGDSAAYFCASSPGQGTNTGELFFGEGSRLTVL.

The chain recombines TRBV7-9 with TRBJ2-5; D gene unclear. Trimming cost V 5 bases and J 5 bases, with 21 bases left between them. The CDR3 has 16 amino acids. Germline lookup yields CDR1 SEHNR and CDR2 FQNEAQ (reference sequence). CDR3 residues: CASSVRVVTTWETQYF. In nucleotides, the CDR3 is TGTGCCAGCAGCGTGAGAGTGGTGACAACGTGGGAGACCCAGTACTTC.

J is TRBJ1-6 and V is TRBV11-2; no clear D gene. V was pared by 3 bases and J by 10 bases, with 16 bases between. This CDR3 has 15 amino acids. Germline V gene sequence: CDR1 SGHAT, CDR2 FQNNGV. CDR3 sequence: CASSFSKLSGSPLHF. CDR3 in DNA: TGTGCCAGCAGCTTCTCCAAGCTCTCGGGGTCACCCCTCCACTTT.

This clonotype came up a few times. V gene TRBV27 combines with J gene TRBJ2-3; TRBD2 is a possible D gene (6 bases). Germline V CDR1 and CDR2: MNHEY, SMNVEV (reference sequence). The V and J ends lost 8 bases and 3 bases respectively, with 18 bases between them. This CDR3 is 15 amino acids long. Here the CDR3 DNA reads TGTGCCAGCCATCCCCGAGCTAGCGTAACAGATACGCAGTATTTT. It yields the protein CASHPRASVTDTQYF.

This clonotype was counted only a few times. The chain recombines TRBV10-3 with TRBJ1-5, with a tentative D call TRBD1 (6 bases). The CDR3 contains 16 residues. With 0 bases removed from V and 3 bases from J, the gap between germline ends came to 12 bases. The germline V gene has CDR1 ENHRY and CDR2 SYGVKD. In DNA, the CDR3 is TGTGCCATCAGTGAGTCGCAGGGGACTAACAATCAGCCCCAGCATTTT. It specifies CAISESQGTNNQPQHF.

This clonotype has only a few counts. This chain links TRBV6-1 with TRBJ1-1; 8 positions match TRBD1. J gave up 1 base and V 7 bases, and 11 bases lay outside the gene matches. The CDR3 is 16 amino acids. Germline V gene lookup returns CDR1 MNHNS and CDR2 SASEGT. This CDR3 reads CASKTLIGQGNTEAFF. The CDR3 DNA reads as TGTGCCAGCAAGACCCTTATCGGACAGGGGAACACTGAAGCTTTCTTT.

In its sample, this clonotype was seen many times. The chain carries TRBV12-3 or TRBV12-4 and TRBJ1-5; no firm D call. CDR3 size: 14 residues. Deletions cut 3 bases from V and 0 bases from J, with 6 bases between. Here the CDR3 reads CASSFHYSNQPQHF. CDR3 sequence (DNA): TGTGCCAGCAGTTTCCATTATAGCAATCAGCCCCAGCATTTT.

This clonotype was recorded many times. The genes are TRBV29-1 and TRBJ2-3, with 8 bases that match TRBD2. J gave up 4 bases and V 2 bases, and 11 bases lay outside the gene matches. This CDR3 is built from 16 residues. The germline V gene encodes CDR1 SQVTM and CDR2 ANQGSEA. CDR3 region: CSVENSAGGVSDTQYF. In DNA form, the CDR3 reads TGCAGCGTTGAAAATTCTGCGGGGGGTGTCTCAGATACGCAGTATTTT.

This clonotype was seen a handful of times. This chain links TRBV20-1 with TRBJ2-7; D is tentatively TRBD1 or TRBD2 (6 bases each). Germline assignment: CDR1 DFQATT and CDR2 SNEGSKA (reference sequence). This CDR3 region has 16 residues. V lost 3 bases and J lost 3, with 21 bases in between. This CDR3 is CSARASSRGVGYEQYF. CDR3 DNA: TGCAGTGCTAGGGCTAGCTCGAGGGGGGTCGGCTACGAGCAGTACTTC.

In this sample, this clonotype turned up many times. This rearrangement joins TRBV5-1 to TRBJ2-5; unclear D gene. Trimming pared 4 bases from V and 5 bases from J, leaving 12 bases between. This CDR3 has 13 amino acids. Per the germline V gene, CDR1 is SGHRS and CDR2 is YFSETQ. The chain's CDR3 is CASSRGRGETQYF. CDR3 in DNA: TGCGCCAGCAGCCGAGGACGTGGGGAGACCCAGTACTTC.

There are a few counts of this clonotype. CDR3 coding DNA: TGCAGTGCCCTCGGGACACTTTACAATGAGCAGTTCTTC. Protein sequence: CSALGTLYNEQFF. The chain links TRBV20-1 to TRBJ2-1, with TRBD1 as a possible D gene (6 bases). Trimming removed 6 bases at V and 4 bases at J, with 13 bases between. The CDR3 loop spans 13 amino acids. Looked up from germline, CDR1 is DFQATT and CDR2 is SNEGSKA (reference sequence).